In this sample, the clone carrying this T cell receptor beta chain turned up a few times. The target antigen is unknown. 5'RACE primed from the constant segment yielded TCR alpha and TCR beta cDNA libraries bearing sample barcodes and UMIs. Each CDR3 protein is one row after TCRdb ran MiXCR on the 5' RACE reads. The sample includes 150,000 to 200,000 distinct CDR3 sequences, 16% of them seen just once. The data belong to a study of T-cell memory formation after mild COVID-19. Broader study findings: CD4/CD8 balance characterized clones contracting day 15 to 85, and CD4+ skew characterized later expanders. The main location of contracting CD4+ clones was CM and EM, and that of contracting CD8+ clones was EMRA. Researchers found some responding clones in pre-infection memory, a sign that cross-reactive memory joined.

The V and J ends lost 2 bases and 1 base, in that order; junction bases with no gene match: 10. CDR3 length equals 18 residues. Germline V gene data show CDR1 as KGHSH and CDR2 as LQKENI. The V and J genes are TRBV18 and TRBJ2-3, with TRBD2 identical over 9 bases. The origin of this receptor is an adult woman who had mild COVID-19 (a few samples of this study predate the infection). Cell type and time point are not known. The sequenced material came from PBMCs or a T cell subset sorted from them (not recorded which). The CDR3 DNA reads TGTGCCAGCTCACCAGGCCTAGCGGGGAGCTCTCGCACAGATACGCAGTATTTT. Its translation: CASSPGLAGSSRTDTQYF.